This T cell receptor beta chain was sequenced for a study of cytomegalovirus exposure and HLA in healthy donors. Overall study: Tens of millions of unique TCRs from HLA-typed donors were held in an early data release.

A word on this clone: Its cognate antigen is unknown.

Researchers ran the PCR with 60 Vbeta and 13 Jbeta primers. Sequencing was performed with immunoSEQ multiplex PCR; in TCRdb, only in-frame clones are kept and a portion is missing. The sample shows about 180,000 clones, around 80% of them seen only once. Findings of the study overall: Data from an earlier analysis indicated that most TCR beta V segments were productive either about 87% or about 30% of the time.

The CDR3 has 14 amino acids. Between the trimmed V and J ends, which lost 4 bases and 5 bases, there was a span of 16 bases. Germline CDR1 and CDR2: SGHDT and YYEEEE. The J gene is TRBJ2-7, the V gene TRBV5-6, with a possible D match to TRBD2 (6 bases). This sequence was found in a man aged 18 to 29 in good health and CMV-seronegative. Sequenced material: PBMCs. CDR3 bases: TGTGCCAGCAGCCTGGGAGGCCGGGTCGACGAGCAGTACTTC. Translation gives CASSLGGRVDEQYF.